The 14 T cell receptor beta chains given below trace back to one sample, sequenced in a study of blood T cell repertoires in COVID-19. Measured with immunoSEQ multiplex PCR; TCRdb has only the in-frame clones, and not every one. Of roughly 400,000 clones detected, roughly 90% appear once; the ten largest clones hold less than 2%. The material sequenced was PBMCs or T cells enriched from blood (not recorded which). The receptors here all came from a woman in her twenties or thirties who had recovered from COVID-19.

The DNA for the CDR3 is TGTGCCAGCAGTCTCAGCCGGAGCAACTACGAGCAGTACTTC. This translates into CASSLSRSNYEQYF. The V call is TRBV2, the J call TRBJ2-7; D is undetermined. V was pared by 5 bases and J by 3 bases, with 14 bases between. The length of the CDR3 is 14 residues. Germline CDR1 is SNHLY and CDR2 is FYNNEI.

This chain joins TRBV4-2 and TRBJ1-1; 7 bases match TRBD1. Unmatched junction bases numbered 12, after V lost 0 bases and J lost 2 bases. Germline V gives CDR1 LGHNA, CDR2 YNFKEQ. This CDR3 spans 18 amino acids. CDR3 DNA sequence: TGTGCCAGCAGCCAAGAGACTCCAGGGGGGTCCGTCAACACTGAAGCTTTCTTT. Translating it yields CASSQETPGGSVNTEAFF.

DNA for the CDR3: TGTGCCAGCCGCACCCTGTGGGCCGCAAATGAAAAACTGTTTTTT. Translation: CASRTLWAANEKLFF. The V and J genes are TRBV27 and TRBJ1-4; D is unclear. CDR3 length equals 15 residues. Germline V gene lookup returns CDR1 MNHEY and CDR2 SMNVEV (reference sequence). Trimming took 8 bases from V and 5 from J, leaving 18 bases between them.

This clone was observed once. The CDR3 loop reads CASKFDQGRTRQYF. As DNA, the CDR3 is TGTGCCAGCAAATTCGACCAGGGGCGAACGAGGCAGTACTTC. The chain employs TRBV2 and TRBJ2-7, with a possible D match to TRBD1 (6 bases). There are 14 residues in the CDR3. V was shortened by 7 bases and J by 9 bases, with 22 bases between the two germline ends. CDR1 and CDR2 (germline): SNHLY, FYNNEI. Based on the CDR3 plus reference TRBV2 and TRBJ2-7, the full variable domain is EPEVTQTPSHQVTQMGQEVILRCVPISNHLYFYWYRQILGQKVEFLVSFYNNEISEKSEIFDDQFSVERPDGSNFTLKIRSTKLEDSAMYFCASKFDQGRTRQYFGPGTRLTVT.

The chain carries TRBV7-8 and TRBJ2-2, with TRBD2 matching over 7 bases. CDR3 size: 16 residues. Germline CDR1 and CDR2: SGHVS and FQNEAQ. V lost 5 bases to trimming and J lost 4 bases; unmatched junction nucleotides: 10. CDR3 region: CASSPPGREGTGELFF. The CDR3 DNA reads as TGTGCCAGCAGCCCCCCCGGCAGGGAGGGCACCGGGGAGCTGTTTTTT.

The V gene is TRBV7-9, the J gene TRBJ2-1; 13 nucleotides align to TRBD2. Losses at the gene ends were 3 bases for V and 8 bases for J; bases not matched to a gene: 4. The CDR3 has 15 residues. CDR1 SEHNR and CDR2 FQNEAQ come from the germline V gene (reference sequence). The CDR3: CASSFQLAGGYEQFF. In nucleotides, the CDR3 is TGTGCCAGCAGCTTCCAACTAGCGGGAGGGTATGAGCAGTTCTTC.

This clone was counted once. The chain uses TRBV6-5 and TRBJ2-7; 8 bases map to TRBD1. V shed 2 bases and J 2 bases; nucleotides not matched to a gene: 8. Germline CDR1 reads MNHEY; CDR2 reads SVGAGI. The CDR3 is 16 residues long. CDR3 sequence: CASSYRTGTGTYEQYF. DNA of the CDR3: TGTGCCAGCAGTTACCGAACCGGGACAGGAACCTACGAGCAGTACTTC.

The V and J genes are TRBV12-3 or TRBV12-4 and TRBJ1-6, with no clear D. The length of the CDR3 is 13 residues. Trimming removed 7 bases at V and 0 bases at J, with 4 bases between. CDR3 DNA sequence: TGTGCCAGCAAGAGCTCCTATAATTCACCCCTCCACTTT. Amino acids: CASKSSYNSPLHF.

The chain joins TRBV5-1 to TRBJ2-4; weak D call: TRBD1 (6 bases). Between the trimmed V and J ends, which lost 2 bases and 10 bases, there was a span of 13 bases. Germline V gives CDR1 SGHRS, CDR2 YFSETQ. CDR3 length: 13 amino acids. Here the CDR3 DNA reads TGCGCCAGCAGCTTTTCAGGGGCGGAAATTCAGTACTTC. Encoded protein: CASSFSGAEIQYF. The variable domain in full, completed from reference TRBV5-1 and TRBJ2-4, reads KAGVTQTPRYLIKTRGQQVTLSCSPISGHRSVSWYQQTPGQGLQFLFEYFSETQRNKGNFPGRFSGRQFSNSRSEMNVSTLELGDSALYLCASSFSGAEIQYFGAGTRLSVL.

V is TRBV3-1 (or the pseudogene TRBV3-2) and J is TRBJ2-3; a possible D gene is TRBD2 (6 bases). Trimming stripped 3 bases from V and 2 bases from J, with 9 bases between. Germline V gene lookup returns CDR1 LGHDT and CDR2 YNNKEL (reference sequence). The CDR3 extends over 14 amino acids. CDR3 DNA sequence: TGTGCCAGCAGCCAGCGGGAAGACACAGATACGCAGTATTTT. Protein sequence: CASSQREDTDTQYF.

V gene TRBV24-1 combines with J gene TRBJ2-1; 15 bases map to TRBD2. Germline values: CDR1 KGHDR, CDR2 SFDVKD. After removal of 3 bases from V and 7 bases from J, the junction contained 6 bases not matched to a gene. The CDR3 loop spans 17 amino acids. CDR3 sequence reads: CATSDTAGTSGRNEQFF. The CDR3 coding sequence is TGTGCCACCAGTGATACGGCCGGGACTAGCGGGAGGAATGAGCAGTTCTTC.

This chain links TRBV27 with TRBJ2-7; tentative D call: TRBD2 (5 bases). Per germline, CDR1 MNHEY and CDR2 SMNVEV (reference sequence). V lost 6 bases, J lost 7 bases, and 16 bases lay in between. The CDR3 consists of 13 residues. The CDR3 region has the DNA TGTGCCAGCAGACGGACCATTTCGGGAGAGCAGTACTTC. Amino acid sequence: CASRRTISGEQYF.

The chain links TRBV6-1 to TRBJ1-3; the D is unclear. CDR3 size: 16 residues. Deletions cut 2 bases from V and 0 bases from J, with 11 bases between. Germline-derived CDR1 and CDR2 are MNHNS and SASEGT. The CDR3 spells CASSEWSSSSGNTIYF. CDR3 in DNA: TGTGCCAGCAGTGAATGGTCGTCGAGCTCTGGAAACACCATATATTTT.

This rearrangement joins TRBV4-3 to TRBJ1-2; D is uncertain. Germline V gene lookup returns CDR1 LGHNA and CDR2 YSLEER. This CDR3 contains 14 residues. The V end lost 0 bases, the J end lost 7 bases, and 12 bases lay between the germline ends. The CDR3 DNA reads as TGCGCCAGCAGCCAAGATGTCACGGCGGGTGGCTACACCTTC. Translating it yields CASSQDVTAGGYTF.